The present entry profiles one T cell receptor (beta chain) with its context. This CDR3 contains 14 residues. This entry is derived from a study of T cell changes during pregnancy in multiple sclerosis. TCRdb's copy holds only in-frame clones and misses some; the assay was immunoSEQ multiplex PCR. Of about 75,000 clones in the sample, around 89% were seen once. Sequencing used peripheral blood, obtained in the first trimester of pregnancy. The receptor's source is a female donor in good health, enrolled as a control in a pregnancy study. This chain links TRBV21-1 with TRBJ1-2. TRBV21-1 is given as a pseudogene. The CDR3 region has the DNA TGTGCCAGCGGGCTACAAAGATGGGGAGATGGCTACACCTTC. The encoded protein is CASGLQRWGDGYTF.